This T cell receptor beta chain was found in a study of control samples from healthy donors and cancer patients. Libraries were prepared by immunoSEQ multiplex PCR; TCRdb keeps only in-frame clonotypes and omits some of them. The table lists roughly 130,000 clones, 75% to 95% of them singletons. This CDR3 is 17 amino acids long. The V and J ends lost 5 bases and 2 bases, in that order; junction bases with no gene match: 14. CDR1 and CDR2 from the germline V gene are MNHEY and SVGEGT. The receptor was derived from a young man in good health. The J gene is TRBJ1-1, the V gene TRBV6-2 or TRBV6-3; TRBD1 aligns across 7 bases. The sample taken for sequencing was blood. As DNA, the CDR3 is TGTGCCAGCAGTCTCGGGATAAGACAGGGAGGTAACACTGAAGCTTTCTTT. Its translation: CASSLGIRQGGNTEAFF.